The 22 T cell receptor beta chains in this list originate from one sample, sequenced in a study of cytomegalovirus exposure and HLA in healthy donors. The PCR used 60 Vbeta and 13 Jbeta primers. The method was immunoSEQ multiplex PCR; TCRdb's version includes in-frame clones alone and lacks a portion of them. The table lists more than 70,000 clones, 70% of them singletons. Sequences were obtained from PBMCs. The receptors here all came from a woman aged 50 to 60 in good health and CMV-seropositive.

The rearrangement joins TRBV28 to TRBJ1-5, with D possibly TRBD1 on 5 matching bases. V lost 1 base and J lost 4, with 14 bases in between. The CDR3 runs to 16 residues. CDR1 MDHEN and CDR2 SYDVKM come from the germline V gene. CDR3 loop: CASSLYFRAGNQPQHF. In DNA, the CDR3 is TGTGCCAGCAGTTTATATTTTCGGGCAGGGAATCAGCCCCAGCATTTT.

The chain links TRBV7-2 to TRBJ2-5; 11 positions agree with TRBD1. The length of the CDR3 is 14 residues. Germline V CDR1 and CDR2: SGHTA, FQGNSA. Unmatched junction bases numbered 5, after V lost 7 bases and J lost 4 bases. The CDR3 protein is CASTPDRGPETQYF. The CDR3 region has the DNA TGTGCCAGCACCCCGGACAGGGGGCCAGAGACCCAGTACTTC.

CDR3: CASSIVRRERDEQYF. CDR3 in DNA: TGTGCCAGTAGTATAGTACGGAGGGAACGGGACGAGCAGTACTTC. This chain links TRBV19 with TRBJ2-7, with D possibly being TRBD2 (6 bases). Trimming took off 1 base at V and 5 bases at J, with 15 bases between the two ends. Germline-derived CDR1 and CDR2 are LNHDA and SQIVND (reference sequence). The CDR3 extends over 15 amino acids.

This clone turned up a few times. The V call is TRBV9, the J call TRBJ2-5, with a possible D match to TRBD2 (7 bases). Trimming shortened V by 0 bases and J by 5 bases, and 11 bases separated the two germline ends. The germline V gene encodes CDR1 SGDLS and CDR2 YYNGEE. The CDR3 has 14 residues. The CDR3 sequence: CASSVGGGAETQYF. In DNA, the CDR3 is TGTGCCAGCAGCGTAGGGGGGGGCGCGGAGACCCAGTACTTC.

The J gene is TRBJ2-5, the V gene TRBV9; 10 bases line up with TRBD1. Looked up from germline, CDR1 is SGDLS and CDR2 is YYNGEE. This CDR3 is 14 amino acids long. The V segment lost 3 bases and the J segment 5 bases; nucleotides outside the gene matches: 4. In DNA form, the CDR3 reads TGTGCCAGCAGCGAGACAGGGGGCCGGGAGACCCAGTACTTC. Amino acid sequence: CASSETGGRETQYF.

The CDR3 sequence: CAISESETGEGGIVAFF. The CDR3 DNA reads as TGTGCCATCAGTGAGTCGGAGACAGGAGAAGGGGGAATCGTAGCTTTCTTT. The chain recombines TRBV10-3 with TRBJ1-1; D is perhaps TRBD1 (6 bases). Germline V lookup: CDR1 ENHRY, CDR2 SYGVKD. This CDR3 is built from 17 residues. The V gene lost 0 bases and the J gene lost 10 bases, with 24 bases spanning the gap.

In DNA form, the CDR3 reads TGTGCCAGCAGCCTCGGAGGGGACTCGGTTCCCTACGAGCAGTACTTC. Translated: CASSLGGDSVPYEQYF. The chain carries TRBV5-6 and TRBJ2-7, with a tentative D call TRBD2 (6 bases). Between the trimmed V and J ends, which lost 4 bases and 2 bases, there was a span of 19 bases. The CDR3 consists of 16 residues. In germline, CDR1 is SGHDT, CDR2 YYEEEE.

The chain employs TRBV28 and TRBJ2-4, with D perhaps matching TRBD2 (6 bases). Trimming took off 2 bases at V and 1 base at J, with 15 bases between the two ends. The V gene's germline CDR1 is MDHEN and CDR2 SYDVKM. CDR3 length: 17 amino acids. CDR3 DNA sequence: TGTGCCAGCAGTTTAGATGGGGGGTTTGGGGCCAAAAACATTCAGTACTTC. It is translated as CASSLDGGFGAKNIQYF.

The CDR3 sequence is CASSRTENYGYTF. The CDR3 DNA sequence: TGTGCCAGCTCACGGACAGAGAACTATGGCTACACCTTC. This chain links TRBV18 with TRBJ1-2, with D maybe TRBD1 (6 bases). CDR1 and CDR2 from the germline V gene are KGHSH and LQKENI. Trimming removed 4 bases at V and 2 bases at J, with 8 bases between. CDR3 length: 13 residues.

The chain carries TRBV6-5 and TRBJ2-7; D gene unclear. The V end was cut by 0 bases, the J end by 6 bases, with 18 bases between. Germline V gene lookup returns CDR1 MNHEY and CDR2 SVGAGI. The CDR3 is 16 residues long. The DNA for the CDR3 is TGTGCCAGCAGTTACTCGAGCGTACGCCTTTCGTCCGAGCAGTACTTC. Amino acid sequence: CASSYSSVRLSSEQYF.

The chain recombines TRBV7-2 with TRBJ2-1; TRBD1 matches 7 bases. J gave up 7 bases and V 1 base, and 4 bases lay outside the gene matches. Germline values: CDR1 SGHTA, CDR2 FQGNSA. The CDR3 is made up of 14 amino acids. CDR3 DNA: TGTGCCAGCAGCTTAGAGACAGGGATGAATGAGCAGTTCTTC. Translated: CASSLETGMNEQFF.

The CDR3 bases are TGCGCCAGCAGTGACGGTTCTAGCGGGTACAATGAGCAGTTCTTC. Translating gives CASSDGSSGYNEQFF. V gene TRBV10-1 combines with J gene TRBJ2-1; 8 bases are shared with TRBD2. With V trimmed by 3 bases and J by 4 bases, 5 bases remained unmatched. The CDR3 is made up of 15 amino acids. Germline V gene lookup returns CDR1 WNHNN and CDR2 SYGVQD (reference sequence).

This chain joins TRBV4-3 and TRBJ1-4, with D hard to call. Deletions cut 0 bases from V and 9 bases from J, with 17 bases between. From germline, CDR1 is LGHNA and CDR2 YSLEER. This CDR3 region has 16 residues. CDR3 in amino acids: CASSQDLSSSLKKLFF. CDR3 in DNA: TGCGCCAGCAGCCAAGACCTCTCATCGTCACTTAAAAAACTGTTTTTT.

The chain employs TRBV7-6 and TRBJ1-2; 7 bases map to TRBD1. The junction had 4 bases not matched to a gene; V was cut back by 0 bases and J by 3 bases. CDR3 length equals 15 residues. The germline V gene encodes CDR1 SGHVS and CDR2 FNYEAQ. For the CDR3, the DNA is TGTGCCAGCAGCTTAGCACAGGGGAGGTACTATGGCTACACCTTC. Amino acids: CASSLAQGRYYGYTF.

This clone showed up just a few times. The chain recombines TRBV5-4 with TRBJ1-6, with D maybe TRBD1 (6 bases). The CDR3 contains 17 residues. V lost 1 base to trimming and J lost 0 bases, with 11 bases between them. Per germline, CDR1 SGHNT and CDR2 YYREEE (reference sequence). The CDR3 sequence: CASSLFPGASYNSPLHF. As DNA, the CDR3 is TGTGCCAGCAGCTTGTTCCCAGGGGCCTCCTATAATTCACCCCTCCACTTT.

The count of this clone is one. The junction and the germline gene differ at one end; a read error may be behind it. The J gene is TRBJ1-2, the V gene TRBV9; D remains unclear. The CDR3 has 15 amino acids. Germline assignment: CDR1 SGDLS and CDR2 YYNGEE. CDR3 region: CAISPPPSLRSGYTF. The CDR3 DNA follows: TGTGCCATCAGCCCACCGCCATCACTAAGATCTGGCTACACCTTC.

V is TRBV11-2 and J is TRBJ2-5, with 10 nucleotides matching TRBD1. V lost 5 bases and J lost 5; bases outside the gene matches: 8. The CDR3 runs to 15 residues. CDR1 SGHAT and CDR2 FQNNGV come from the germline V gene. CDR3 DNA: TGTGCCAGCAGCCTGGGGACAGGGGATAGTGAGACCCAGTACTTC. Its protein is CASSLGTGDSETQYF.

This chain joins TRBV4-1 and TRBJ1-2, with D possibly being TRBD1 (5 bases). V dropped 7 bases and J dropped 0 bases, with 12 bases sitting between them. This CDR3 is built from 14 residues. Germline loops: CDR1 MGHRA, CDR2 YSYEKL. CDR3 DNA sequence: TGCGCCAGCAAGGGGCAGTTCTCTAACTATGGCTACACCTTC. Its protein product is CASKGQFSNYGYTF.

The chain has TRBV11-2 and TRBJ2-3; perhaps TRBD2 as D (5 bases). Germline V gives CDR1 SGHAT, CDR2 FQNNGV. The CDR3 consists of 13 residues. Trimming stripped 3 bases from V and 5 bases from J, with 9 bases between. CDR3 in DNA: TGTGCCAGCAGCTTTGGCGAGGGAGATACGCAGTATTTT. Amino acids: CASSFGEGDTQYF.

The chain is built from TRBV28 and TRBJ1-1, with 9 nucleotides matching TRBD1. Germline assignment: CDR1 MDHEN and CDR2 SYDVKM. Unmatched junction bases numbered 8, after V lost 5 bases and J lost 4 bases. The CDR3 extends over 15 amino acids. The CDR3 loop is CASSPVQGAITEAFF. CDR3 sequence (DNA): TGTGCCAGCAGTCCCGTACAGGGGGCGATCACTGAAGCTTTCTTT.

This chain uses TRBV4-2 with TRBJ1-1; 8 bases align to TRBD1. Looked up from germline, CDR1 is LGHNA and CDR2 is YNFKEQ. Trimming at V came to 3 bases and at J to 3 bases, leaving 6 bases not matched to a gene. CDR3 length: 15 residues. Here the CDR3 reads CASSHATGADTEAFF. Written as DNA, the CDR3 is TGTGCCAGCAGCCACGCGACAGGGGCGGACACTGAAGCTTTCTTT.

The chain couples TRBV4-2 to TRBJ2-1, with TRBD2 matching 12 bases. From germline, CDR1 is LGHNA and CDR2 YNFKEQ. The ends lost 0 bases at V and 8 bases at J; junction bases unmatched: 11. The length of the CDR3 is 18 residues. The CDR3 region has the DNA TGTGCCAGCAGCCAAGAGGTCCTCCGACTAGCGGGAGCTTATGAGCAGTTCTTC. Amino acids: CASSQEVLRLAGAYEQFF.